Listed below are T cell receptor beta chains from one sample, sequenced in a study of blood T cell repertoires in COVID-19. Clones were sequenced by immunoSEQ multiplex PCR, and TCRdb holds only the in-frame ones, with some missing. Among under 95,000 clones listed, 86% were seen once. What was sequenced was peripheral blood. These receptors were taken from a woman older than 75 with acute or convalescent COVID-19. The CDR3 runs from the conserved cysteine through the conserved F or W. Each record gives: D gene, clone size, V gene, J gene, CDR3 protein, CDR3 DNA. The D gene is left open where the match is weak. The size field is filled for only some rows; it gives once, few, many or a size class.

TRBD1	NA	TRBV5-8	TRBJ2-5	CASSSGTAQETQYF	TGTGCCAGCAGCTCCGGGACAGCTCAAGAGACCCAGTACTTC
TRBD1	NA	TRBV13	TRBJ1-2	CASSRQGADYGYTF	TGTGCCAGCAGCCGCCAGGGGGCGGACTATGGCTACACCTTC
TRBD1	NA	TRBV19	TRBJ1-1	CASSRTGFRRDTEAFF	TGTGCCAGTAGTCGGACAGGGTTCCGGAGGGACACTGAAGCTTTCTTT
NA	once	TRBV24-1	TRBJ2-3	CATSDTGGGTDTQYF	TGTGCCACCAGTGATACAGGGGGGGGCACAGATACGCAGTATTTT
TRBD1	NA	TRBV24-1	TRBJ2-7	CATGDRGRSEQYF	TGTGCCACCGGAGACAGGGGGCGAAGCGAGCAGTACTTC
TRBD1	NA	TRBV5-1	TRBJ1-4	CASSFSTGANEKLFF	TGCGCCAGCAGCTTCTCGACAGGGGCTAATGAAAAACTGTTTTTT
NA	NA	TRBV18	TRBJ1-5	CASSLLDSNQPQHF	TGTGCCAGCTCACTCTTAGATAGCAATCAGCCCCAGCATTTT
NA	NA	TRBV7-3	TRBJ2-1	CASSPKAAYNEQFF	TGTGCCAGCAGCCCGAAGGCGGCCTACAATGAGCAGTTCTTC
TRBD1	NA	TRBV2	TRBJ1-5	CASRGPDRAQPQHF	TGTGCCAGCAGGGGACCGGACAGGGCTCAGCCCCAGCATTTT
NA	NA	TRBV4-2	TRBJ2-5	CASSLMTRQETQYF	TGTGCCAGCAGCCTCATGACTCGACAGGAGACCCAGTACTTC
TRBD2	NA	TRBV30	TRBJ2-3	CAWSAMTSGTVDTQYF	TGTGCCTGGAGTGCCATGACTAGCGGGACCGTAGATACGCAGTATTTT
TRBD2	NA	TRBV2	TRBJ2-2	CASSEEQRGLGGELFF	TGTGCCAGCAGTGAAGAGCAGCGGGGATTGGGCGGGGAGCTGTTTTTT
NA	NA	TRBV5-8	TRBJ1-1	CASRPRDRRPNTEAFF	TGTGCCAGTCGGCCCAGAGACAGGCGCCCGAACACTGAAGCTTTCTTT
NA	NA	TRBV9	TRBJ1-6	CASSVSTTPNSPLHF	TGTGCCAGCAGCGTCTCAACTACTCCCAATTCACCCCTCCACTTT
NA	NA	TRBV9	TRBJ2-1	CASSFSDNEQFF	TGTGCCAGCAGCTTTAGCGACAATGAGCAGTTCTTC
NA	NA	TRBV24-1	TRBJ1-2	CATSAGAYGYTF	TGTGCCACCAGTGCAGGGGCCTATGGCTACACCTTC
TRBD1	NA	TRBV28	TRBJ1-4	CASSLTGDNEKLFF	TGTGCCAGCAGCTTGACAGGGGATAATGAAAAACTGTTTTTT
TRBD1	NA	TRBV2	TRBJ2-7	CASKDRDRGRLNEQYF	TGTGCCAGCAAAGACCGGGACAGGGGGCGCTTGAACGAGCAGTACTTC
TRBD1	few	TRBV5-8	TRBJ1-6	CASSLADRGTSPLHF	TGTGCCAGCAGCTTGGCCGACAGGGGGACTTCACCCCTCCACTTT
TRBD1	NA	TRBV10-3	TRBJ2-7	CAIGQATGYEQYF	TGTGCCATCGGACAGGCCACCGGGTACGAGCAGTACTTC
NA	NA	TRBV19	TRBJ1-3	CASSIRGPGNTIYF	TGTGCCAGTAGTATCAGGGGTCCCGGAAACACCATATATTTT
NA	NA	TRBV24-1	TRBJ1-5	CATKNRSNQPQHF	TGTGCCACTAAGAACAGGAGCAATCAGCCCCAGCATTTT
NA	NA	TRBV6-2/TRBV6-3	TRBJ2-1	CASSYRQGMNEQFF	TGTGCCAGCAGTTATAGGCAGGGCATGAATGAGCAGTTCTTC
TRBD2	few	TRBV28	TRBJ2-7	CASSLGLAYEQYF	TGTGCCAGCAGTTTAGGACTAGCCTACGAGCAGTACTTC
TRBD2	NA	TRBV10-3	TRBJ2-5	CAISESTSGGQETQYF	TGTGCCATCAGTGAGTCGACTAGCGGGGGTCAAGAGACCCAGTACTTC
TRBD2	NA	TRBV30	TRBJ2-7	CAWSRQKLAGVTYEQYF	TGTGCCTGGAGCCGTCAGAAACTAGCGGGGGTAACCTACGAGCAGTACTTC
NA	NA	TRBV6-1	TRBJ1-5	CASSERQYSNQPQHF	TGTGCCAGCAGTGAAAGACAGTATAGCAATCAGCCCCAGCATTTT
TRBD1	NA	TRBV6-5	TRBJ1-5	CASSSGTGQPQHF	TGTGCCAGCAGTTCCGGGACAGGTCAGCCCCAGCATTTT
TRBD1	NA	TRBV5-1	TRBJ1-6	CASSPLGTGGSPLHF	TGCGCCAGCAGCCCCTTGGGGACAGGCGGGTCACCCCTCCACTTT
TRBD2	once	TRBV6-5	TRBJ2-2	CASHPSRGDTGELFF	TGTGCCAGCCACCCCAGTCGGGGGGACACCGGGGAGCTGTTTTTT
TRBD2	NA	TRBV18	TRBJ2-1	CASSPPGRGGGFAYNEQFF	TGTGCCAGCTCACCACCGGGTCGCGGGGGAGGGTTTGCCTACAATGAGCAGTTCTTC
NA	NA	TRBV18	TRBJ2-2	CASSPPVVIPGELFF	TGTGCCAGCTCACCACCGGTAGTTATCCCCGGGGAGCTGTTTTTT
NA	NA	TRBV19	TRBJ1-5	CASSTGTSNQPQHF	TGTGCCAGTAGTACCGGGACAAGCAATCAGCCCCAGCATTTT
NA	once	TRBV10-3	TRBJ2-7	CAIGRGQAYEQYF	TGTGCCATCGGAAGGGGCCAAGCCTACGAGCAGTACTTC
NA	NA	TRBV5-1	TRBJ1-5	CASSEGQLNQPQHF	TGCGCCAGCAGCGAAGGACAGCTCAATCAGCCCCAGCATTTT
TRBD2	NA	TRBV19	TRBJ2-5	CASSTKTSGVVQETQYF	TGTGCCAGTAGTACCAAGACTAGCGGGGTTGTTCAAGAGACCCAGTACTTC
NA	NA	TRBV29-1	TRBJ2-1	CSVFQTRPGFLYNEQFF	TGCAGCGTTTTTCAGACCAGGCCGGGGTTCCTTTACAATGAGCAGTTCTTC
NA	NA	TRBV5-4	TRBJ2-3	CASRSAGASRTDTQYF	TGTGCCAGCAGATCGGCTGGGGCTTCTCGCACAGATACGCAGTATTTT
TRBD1	NA	TRBV2	TRBJ2-7	CASSEGGQGSGWEQYF	TGTGCCAGCAGTGAGGGCGGACAGGGCTCAGGATGGGAGCAGTACTTC
TRBD1	NA	TRBV5-6	TRBJ1-3	CASRPTGLGNTIYF	TGTGCCAGCAGGCCGACAGGGCTGGGAAACACCATATATTTT
NA	NA	TRBV7-9	TRBJ2-7	CASSLAGRLGNTYEQYF	TGTGCCAGCAGCTTGGCCGGGAGACTAGGGAATACCTACGAGCAGTACTTC
NA	NA	TRBV24-1	TRBJ1-1	CATSEGRMNTEAFF	TGTGCCACCAGTGAGGGCAGGATGAACACTGAAGCTTTCTTT
NA	NA	TRBV4-1	TRBJ1-4	CASSQRVVQTGAPSSNEKLFF	TGCGCCAGCAGCCAACGGGTCGTACAGACAGGTGCCCCGAGTTCTAATGAAAAACTGTTTTTT
TRBD1	NA	TRBV6-6	TRBJ1-5	CASSFPSGTGGDSNQPQHF	TGTGCCAGCAGCTTCCCCTCCGGGACAGGGGGGGATAGCAATCAGCCCCAGCATTTT
NA	NA	TRBV11-2	TRBJ2-7	CASSLDRSPEQYF	TGTGCCAGCAGCTTAGATAGGAGCCCCGAGCAGTACTTC
NA	NA	TRBV12-5	TRBJ2-1	CASDHQGGQFF	TGTGCTAGTGACCATCAGGGGGGGCAGTTCTTC
NA	NA	TRBV10-3	TRBJ1-1	CAISLGLMNTEAFF	TGTGCCATCAGCCTCGGACTGATGAACACTGAAGCTTTCTTT
TRBD2	NA	TRBV6-5	TRBJ2-1	CASSPPLRTSVFF	TGTGCCAGCAGTCCCCCTTTGAGGACTAGTGTGTTCTTC
NA	NA	TRBV12-3/TRBV12-4	TRBJ2-5	CASSLSSLETQYF	TGTGCCAGCAGTTTATCTAGCCTAGAGACCCAGTACTTC
TRBD2	NA	TRBV3-1/TRBV3-2	TRBJ2-2	CASSPRLAGNTGELFF	TGTGCCAGCAGCCCCCGACTAGCGGGGAACACCGGGGAGCTGTTTTTT
TRBD1	few	TRBV10-3	TRBJ1-1	CAIRPPTGEAFF	TGTGCCATCAGGCCCCCGACAGGGGAGGCTTTCTTT